The 29 T cell receptor beta chains below were found in one sample sequenced in a study of cytomegalovirus exposure and HLA in healthy donors. The PCR ran on 60 Vbeta and 13 Jbeta primers. Sequencing was performed with immunoSEQ multiplex PCR; in TCRdb, only in-frame clones are kept and a portion is missing. The sample contains approximately 120,000 clones, around 80% of which appear only once. The material sequenced was PBMCs. The origin of the receptors is a woman aged 45-60 years in good health and CMV-seropositive.

This clone was observed once. This sequence joins TRBV23-1 and TRBJ1-1, with 12 bases aligning to TRBD1. TRBV23-1 belongs to the ORF category, with a function that is uncertain. The CDR3 is made up of 16 amino acids. Trimming cost V 4 bases and J 4 bases; bases outside gene matches: 7. Written as DNA, the CDR3 is TGCGCCAGCAGTCGGGGACAGGGGGCGTCCCTCACTGAAGCTTTCTTT. Translation: CASSRGQGASLTEAFF.

The chain couples TRBV9 to TRBJ2-7; perhaps TRBD1 as D (8 bases). The CDR3 covers 15 residues. The germline V gene has CDR1 SGDLS and CDR2 YYNGEE. V lost 4 bases and J 1 base, leaving 15 bases between the germline ends. The DNA of the CDR3 is TGTGCCAGCAGCCCACAACAGGGGGGGTCCTACGAGCAGTACTTC. Translation gives CASSPQQGGSYEQYF.

This chain connects TRBV4-3 to TRBJ2-5; TRBD2 agrees at 9 bases. CDR3 length: 15 amino acids. V lost 3 bases and J lost 5; bases outside the gene matches: 7. Germline lookup yields CDR1 LGHNA and CDR2 YSLEER. CDR3 residues: CASSHLPRGGETQYF. CDR3 nucleotides: TGCGCCAGCAGCCACCTCCCGCGGGGGGGGGAGACCCAGTACTTC.

CDR3 region: CAWGAYSNQPQHF. DNA of the CDR3: TGTGCCTGGGGAGCTTATAGCAATCAGCCCCAGCATTTT. This chain joins TRBV30 and TRBJ1-5; no reliable D call. The V gene's germline CDR1 is GTSNPN and CDR2 SVGIG (reference sequence). Trimming took off 5 bases at V and 0 bases at J, with 8 bases between the two ends. CDR3 length: 13 residues.

The chain combines TRBV19 with TRBJ1-5; D is perhaps TRBD1 (5 bases). With 7 bases removed from V and 0 bases from J, the gap between germline ends came to 13 bases. The CDR3 has 15 residues. CDR1 is LNHDA, CDR2 SQIVND, per germline (reference sequence). The CDR3 nucleotides read TGTGCCAGTATCTGGACGGGGGATAGCAATCAGCCCCAGCATTTT. Protein: CASIWTGDSNQPQHF.

The chain links TRBV29-1 to TRBJ2-3, with D possibly TRBD2 on 6 matching bases. The CDR3 spans 14 residues. Trimming stripped 3 bases from V and 1 base from J, with 11 bases between. Germline V gene sequence: CDR1 SQVTM, CDR2 ANQGSEA. This CDR3 reads CSVEGGSGTDTQYF. The CDR3 nucleotides read TGCAGCGTTGAGGGGGGTAGCGGCACAGATACGCAGTATTTT.

This clone was detected a few times. The chain joins TRBV5-1 to TRBJ2-7; D remains ambiguous. In germline, CDR1 is SGHRS, CDR2 YFSETQ. V lost 1 base and J 7 bases, leaving 15 bases between the germline ends. The CDR3 is made up of 14 amino acids. The chain's CDR3 is CASSLFVAPVEQYF. The CDR3 nucleotides read TGCGCCAGCAGCTTGTTTGTGGCTCCAGTGGAGCAGTACTTC.

This clone was seen a handful of times. The rearrangement joins TRBV7-3 to TRBJ2-1, with TRBD2 as a possible D gene (6 bases). Germline V lookup: CDR1 SGHTA, CDR2 FQGTGA. This CDR3 is built from 15 residues. Deletions cut 1 base from V and 8 bases from J, with 15 bases between. In DNA, the CDR3 is TGTGCCAGCAGCTTAATAGCGGTTCAGCGTGATGAGCAGTTCTTC. Translated, it gives CASSLIAVQRDEQFF.

The chain combines TRBV11-2 with TRBJ2-1; weak D call: TRBD2 (5 bases). V was cut by 2 bases and J by 0 bases, with 14 bases left in between. CDR1 is SGHAT, CDR2 FQNNGV, per germline. CDR3 length equals 17 residues. The CDR3 coding sequence is TGTGCCAGCAGCTTAAAGTTCGGGATGAGCTCCTACAATGAGCAGTTCTTC. Protein sequence: CASSLKFGMSSYNEQFF. Combining the CDR3 with reference TRBV11-2 and TRBJ2-1 gives the whole variable domain EAGVAQSPRYKIIEKRQSVAFWCNPISGHATLYWYQQILGQGPKLLIQFQNNGVVDDSQLPKDRFSAERLKGVDSTLKIQPAKLEDSAVYLCASSLKFGMSSYNEQFFGPGTRLTVL.

This chain joins TRBV7-9 and TRBJ2-5, with 12 nucleotides matching TRBD2. Unmatched junction bases numbered 4, after V lost 3 bases and J lost 2 bases. The CDR3 length is 16 residues. CDR1 and CDR2 from the germline V gene are SEHNR and FQNEAQ (reference sequence). CDR3 coding DNA: TGTGCCAGCAGCTTGGGGACTAGCGGGTATCAAGAGACCCAGTACTTC. Its protein product is CASSLGTSGYQETQYF. Drawing the rest from reference TRBV7-9 and TRBJ2-5, the complete variable domain is DTGVSQNPRHKITKRGQNVTFRCDPISEHNRLYWYRQTLGQGPEFLTYFQNEAQLEKSRLLSDRFSAERPKGSFSTLEIQRTEQGDSAMYLCASSLGTSGYQETQYFGPGTRLLVL.

The rearrangement uses TRBV20-1 and TRBJ2-3; D not certain. V gave up 4 bases and J gave up 10 bases, with 9 bases separating them. Per germline, CDR1 DFQATT and CDR2 SNEGSKA (reference sequence). The CDR3 is 10 residues long. Here the CDR3 reads CSAISFAQYF. DNA for the CDR3: TGCAGTGCTATTAGCTTCGCGCAGTATTTT.

This clone was counted a single time. The rearrangement joins TRBV9 to TRBJ1-2; 9 bases agree with TRBD1. After removal of 0 bases from V and 2 bases from J, the junction contained 5 bases not matched to a gene. Germline CDR1 reads SGDLS; CDR2 reads YYNGEE. CDR3 size: 16 residues. In DNA, the CDR3 is TGTGCCAGCAGCGTAGTGGGACAGGGAAACAACTATGGCTACACCTTC. Translation: CASSVVGQGNNYGYTF.

V and J are TRBV7-9 and TRBJ1-4; a weak D match, TRBD1 (5 bases). Germline V gene data show CDR1 as SEHNR and CDR2 as FQNEAQ (reference sequence). This CDR3 has 19 residues. Trimming removed 5 bases from V and 5 bases from J, with 27 bases in between. CDR3 DNA: TGTGCCAGCAGCCTACGGGGGAACGGCGTTAGCGCCCGGAATGAAAAACTGTTTTTT. The encoded protein is CASSLRGNGVSARNEKLFF.

The chain links TRBV5-1 to TRBJ1-6; D remains ambiguous. There are 13 residues in the CDR3. Per germline, CDR1 SGHRS and CDR2 YFSETQ. The V gene lost 0 bases and the J gene lost 6 bases, with 4 bases spanning the gap. This CDR3 reads CASSLDSNSPLHF. The DNA of the CDR3 is TGCGCCAGCAGCTTGGACAGTAATTCACCCCTCCACTTT.

This clone was seen a handful of times. The rearrangement joins TRBV5-6 to TRBJ2-7; 15 nucleotides agree with TRBD2. This CDR3 is 16 amino acids long. Germline CDR1 reads SGHDT; CDR2 reads YYEEEE. V shed 4 bases, J shed 7 bases, and the junction held 9 bases outside the gene matches. The DNA for the CDR3 is TGTGCCAGCAGCGCCGGACTAGCGGGGGGGCCAAATGAGCAGTACTTC. It specifies CASSAGLAGGPNEQYF.

This chain uses TRBV4-3 with TRBJ2-3; no definite D call. The germline V gene has CDR1 LGHNA and CDR2 YSLEER. Trimming stripped 0 bases from V and 0 bases from J, with 10 bases between. The CDR3 has 16 amino acids. In DNA form, the CDR3 reads TGCGCCAGCAGCCAAGATCTAGGTGGTAGCACAGATACGCAGTATTTT. Amino acid sequence: CASSQDLGGSTDTQYF.

This clone occurred a few times. The sample contains more than one DNA sequence encoding this CDR3. J is TRBJ2-1 and V is TRBV9; D ambiguous. CDR1 SGDLS and CDR2 YYNGEE come from the germline V gene. V lost 0 bases, J lost 0 bases, and 4 bases lay in between. The CDR3 totals 14 residues. The CDR3 DNA reads TGTGCCAGCAGCGTAGGTAGCTCCTACAATGAGCAGTTCTTC. Translating it yields CASSVGSSYNEQFF. Complete variable domain (other parts from reference TRBV9 and TRBJ2-1): DSGVTQTPKHLITATGQRVTLRCSPRSGDLSVYWYQQSLDQGLQFLIQYYNGEERAKGNILERFSAQQFPDLHSELNLSSLELGDSALYFCASSVGSSYNEQFFGPGTRLTVL.

The chain links TRBV7-6 to TRBJ1-3; possibly TRBD1 for D (6 bases). This CDR3 contains 14 residues. V was trimmed by 5 bases and J by 2 bases, leaving 10 bases between them. The germline gives CDR1 SGHVS, CDR2 FNYEAQ. CDR3 protein: CASSLGQPGNTIYF. CDR3 bases: TGTGCCAGCAGCCTCGGACAGCCTGGAAACACCATATATTTT.

There are a few counts of this clone. The rearrangement joins TRBV4-3 to TRBJ1-4; no clear D. V lost 3 bases, J lost 0 bases, and 11 bases lay in between. There are 16 residues in the CDR3. Germline V gene data show CDR1 as LGHNA and CDR2 as YSLEER. Written as DNA, the CDR3 is TGCGCCAGCAGCCAGGCCTACAGACCAACTAATGAAAAACTGTTTTTT. This translates into CASSQAYRPTNEKLFF.

The chain combines TRBV6-6 with TRBJ2-3; weak D call: TRBD1 (6 bases). The germline V and J ends were trimmed by 2 bases and 2 bases, with 14 bases remaining between them. Germline V gene data show CDR1 as MNHNY and CDR2 as SVGAGI (reference sequence). CDR3 length: 16 residues. The CDR3 here is CASSYEPRQATDTQYF. The CDR3 nucleotides read TGTGCCAGCAGTTACGAACCGCGACAGGCCACAGATACGCAGTATTTT.

V gene TRBV7-3 combines with J gene TRBJ1-5; D gene ambiguous. This CDR3 is 13 amino acids long. V shed 5 bases and J shed 7 bases, with 12 bases lying between them. The germline V gene encodes CDR1 SGHTA and CDR2 FQGTGA. CDR3 region: CASSPPLFQPQHF. CDR3 coding DNA: TGTGCCAGCAGCCCCCCTCTATTCCAGCCCCAGCATTTT.

The rearrangement uses TRBV2 and TRBJ1-2; D is ambiguous. V shed 2 bases and J shed 7 bases, with 5 bases lying between them. The CDR3 covers 11 residues. Germline V CDR1 and CDR2: SNHLY, FYNNEI. The CDR3 DNA is TGTGCCAGCAGTGAAATCTCTGGCTACACCTTC. Translation: CASSEISGYTF.

This clone was seen a handful of times. The chain is built from TRBV7-9 and TRBJ2-1; 9 positions agree with TRBD2. The CDR3 has 18 amino acids. V lost 2 bases to trimming and J lost 6 bases; unmatched junction nucleotides: 14. The germline V gene encodes CDR1 SEHNR and CDR2 FQNEAQ (reference sequence). This CDR3 is CASSLLSLAGATSNEQFF. The CDR3 DNA is TGTGCCAGCAGCTTACTATCCTTAGCGGGAGCCACCTCCAATGAGCAGTTCTTC.

The chain has TRBV15 and TRBJ1-2, with TRBD1 identical over 7 bases. The CDR3 runs to 15 residues. V shed 1 base, J shed 4 bases, and the junction held 6 bases outside the gene matches. The germline V gene encodes CDR1 LNHNV and CDR2 YYDKDF (reference sequence). The CDR3, as DNA: TGTGCCACCAGCAGAGGGACAGGACTTTCCTATGGCTACACCTTC. This codes for CATSRGTGLSYGYTF. The full variable domain, rest sourced from reference TRBV15 and TRBJ1-2, is DAMVIQNPRYQVTQFGKPVTLSCSQTLNHNVMYWYQQKSSQAPKLLFHYYDKDFNNEADTPDNFQSRRPNTSFCFLDIRSPGLGDTAMYLCATSRGTGLSYGYTFGSGTRLTVV.

J is TRBJ2-7 and V is TRBV4-1; no clear D. In germline, CDR1 is MGHRA, CDR2 YSYEKL. The CDR3 consists of 13 residues. V was shortened by 2 bases and J by 2 bases, with 7 bases between the two germline ends. The CDR3 DNA follows: TGCGCCAGCAGCCAATCTACAGCCTACGAGCAGTACTTC. Translation gives CASSQSTAYEQYF.

In nucleotides, the CDR3 is TGTGCCGCGAAGCCCCGGGACATTGCAGGCAATGAGCAGTTCTTC. Its protein is CAAKPRDIAGNEQFF. The J gene is TRBJ2-1, the V gene TRBV5-6; possible D gene TRBD1, 6 bases. The V end was cut by 10 bases, the J end by 6 bases, with 23 bases between. The germline CDR1 and CDR2 sequences are SGHDT and YYEEEE. The CDR3 spans 15 residues.

The rearrangement links TRBV28 to TRBJ2-3, with 10 nucleotides matching TRBD2. The CDR3 covers 14 residues. With V trimmed by 6 bases and J by 5 bases, 5 bases remained unmatched. Germline V lookup: CDR1 MDHEN, CDR2 SYDVKM. As DNA, the CDR3 is TGTGCCAGCAGACCTAGCGGGAGAGAAGATACGCAGTATTTT. Encoded protein: CASRPSGREDTQYF.

V gene TRBV5-1 combines with J gene TRBJ1-2; unclear D gene. Trimming shortened V by 4 bases and J by 8 bases, and 9 bases separated the two germline ends. This CDR3 has 11 residues. The germline CDR1 and CDR2 sequences are SGHRS and YFSETQ. CDR3 sequence: CASSNGEGYTF. The CDR3 nucleotides read TGCGCCAGCAGCAACGGAGAAGGCTACACCTTC.

The V gene is TRBV19, the J gene TRBJ2-5; no clear D gene. V lost 5 bases and J 5 bases, leaving 6 bases between the germline ends. Germline CDR1 and CDR2: LNHDA and SQIVND (reference sequence). The CDR3 loop spans 11 amino acids. CDR3 protein: CASSAAETQYF. The CDR3 DNA reads as TGTGCCAGTAGTGCAGCGGAGACCCAGTACTTC.